The 13 T cell receptor beta chains presented below share a single source sample, sequenced in a study of blood T cell repertoires in COVID-19. Assay used: immunoSEQ multiplex PCR; TCRdb lists only in-frame clones, some missing. The table has hundreds of thousands of clones, approximately 85% seen once; the top ten hold under 2.5%. The specimen was PBMCs or T cells enriched from blood (not recorded which). Receptors were obtained from a man aged 25-40 years who had recovered from COVID-19.

This clone turned up a few times. V and J are TRBV5-1 and TRBJ1-1; 11 nucleotides match TRBD1. V shed 3 bases and J 4 bases; nucleotides not matched to a gene: 5. From germline, CDR1 is SGHRS and CDR2 YFSETQ. The CDR3 spans 15 residues. The CDR3 nucleotides are TGCGCCAGCAGCTCAGGACAGGGGGCGGGCACTGAAGCTTTCTTT. Protein: CASSSGQGAGTEAFF. The full variable domain, rest sourced from reference TRBV5-1 and TRBJ1-1, is KAGVTQTPRYLIKTRGQQVTLSCSPISGHRSVSWYQQTPGQGLQFLFEYFSETQRNKGNFPGRFSGRQFSNSRSEMNVSTLELGDSALYLCASSSGQGAGTEAFFGQGTRLTVV.

The chain combines TRBV24-1 with TRBJ1-1, with unresolved D. The ends were cut back, 4 bases at V and 0 bases at J, with 5 bases in the middle. The CDR3 has 13 amino acids. The germline gives CDR1 KGHDR, CDR2 SFDVKD. CDR3 loop: CATSDGMNTEAFF. CDR3 bases: TGTGCCACCAGTGACGGTATGAACACTGAAGCTTTCTTT.

The rearrangement joins TRBV5-4 to TRBJ1-2; TRBD1 agrees at 9 bases. The CDR3 extends over 15 amino acids. CDR1 SGHNT and CDR2 YYREEE come from the germline V gene (reference sequence). V was clipped by 0 bases and J by 2 bases; unmatched bases: 2. CDR3 amino acids: CASSLDGQGNYGYTF. CDR3 nucleotide sequence: TGTGCCAGCAGCTTGGATGGACAGGGGAACTATGGCTACACCTTC.

The chain carries TRBV5-1 and TRBJ1-2; D is perhaps TRBD1 (5 bases). This CDR3 is built from 17 residues. Trimming pared 0 bases from V and 2 bases from J, leaving 17 bases between. From germline, CDR1 is SGHRS and CDR2 YFSETQ. CDR3 region: CASSLDPGSISNYGYTF. The CDR3 bases are TGCGCCAGCAGCTTGGACCCAGGGTCAATATCCAACTATGGCTACACCTTC.

This sequence joins TRBV3-1 (or the pseudogene TRBV3-2) and TRBJ1-3, with 10 bases fitting TRBD1. The CDR3 has 17 residues. CDR1 is LGHDT, CDR2 YNNKEL, per germline (reference sequence). V was clipped by 6 bases and J by 0 bases; unmatched bases: 8. This CDR3 is CASRPTGGLYSGNTIYF. Here the CDR3 DNA reads TGTGCCAGCAGGCCGACAGGGGGCCTATACTCTGGAAACACCATATATTTT.

The V and J genes are TRBV30 and TRBJ1-5; 9 nucleotides match TRBD1. The ends lost 2 bases at V and 4 bases at J; junction bases unmatched: 6. CDR1 is GTSNPN, CDR2 SVGIG, per germline (reference sequence). This CDR3 contains 15 residues. CDR3 in DNA: TGTGCCTGGAGTACCTCGACAGGGGGTAATCAGCCCCAGCATTTT. It encodes CAWSTSTGGNQPQHF.

V and J are TRBV10-3 and TRBJ1-3, with 11 positions matching TRBD1. The CDR3 consists of 16 residues. Germline CDR1 reads ENHRY; CDR2 reads SYGVKD. V shed 6 bases and J 4 bases; nucleotides not matched to a gene: 8. CDR3 sequence reads: CAIRGTGGGSGNTIYF. Written as DNA, the CDR3 is TGTGCCATCAGGGGGACAGGGGGAGGATCGGGAAACACCATATATTTT.

CDR3 in DNA: TGTGCCAGCAGCCTAGGACCGGGGAAGTATTCACCCCTCCACTTT. Amino acid sequence: CASSLGPGKYSPLHF. The genes are TRBV7-8 and TRBJ1-6; the D is unclear. The CDR3 length is 15 residues. Germline CDR1 and CDR2: SGHVS and FQNEAQ. V was trimmed by 5 bases and J by 8 bases, leaving 16 bases between them.

This chain connects TRBV5-1 to TRBJ1-2; D call uncertain. This CDR3 has 12 residues. Germline V lookup: CDR1 SGHRS, CDR2 YFSETQ. The V gene lost 2 bases and the J gene lost 8 bases, with 10 bases spanning the gap. This chain's CDR3 is CASSFQPGGYTF. CDR3 coding DNA: TGCGCCAGCAGCTTTCAACCGGGAGGCTACACCTTC.

The V gene is TRBV13, the J gene TRBJ1-1; 7 bases agree with TRBD1. Germline V gene data show CDR1 as PRHDT and CDR2 as FYEKMQ (reference sequence). The CDR3 consists of 12 residues. J lost 4 bases, V lost 8 bases, and 4 bases had no gene match. DNA for the CDR3: TGTGCCAGCCGACAGGGTTTCACTGAAGCTTTCTTT. Its translation is CASRQGFTEAFF.

This chain joins TRBV2 and TRBJ2-2; no reliable D call. The CDR3 contains 14 residues. CDR1 is SNHLY, CDR2 FYNNEI, per germline. Trimming left V 6 bases short and J 0 bases short, with 8 bases between. Here the CDR3 reads CASSRSSNTGELFF. CDR3 DNA sequence: TGTGCCAGCAGCCGGAGCTCGAACACCGGGGAGCTGTTTTTT.

V is TRBV19 and J is TRBJ1-2; tentatively, D is TRBD1 (5 bases). Trimming took off 3 bases at V and 7 bases at J, with 12 bases between the two ends. This CDR3 comprises 13 residues. CDR1 is LNHDA and CDR2 is SQIVND in the germline V gene (reference sequence). The DNA for the CDR3 is TGTGCCAGTAGTATTCCAGGGTACGGTGGCTACACCTTC. As protein: CASSIPGYGGYTF.

The chain has TRBV7-2 and TRBJ2-3; TRBD2 is a possible D gene (6 bases). The CDR3 has 15 residues. Germline V gene lookup returns CDR1 SGHTA and CDR2 FQGNSA. The V and J ends lost 5 bases and 3 bases respectively, with 15 bases between them. The CDR3 here is CASSNRRGATDTQYF. For the CDR3, the DNA is TGTGCCAGCAGCAACAGGAGGGGCGCGACAGATACGCAGTATTTT.